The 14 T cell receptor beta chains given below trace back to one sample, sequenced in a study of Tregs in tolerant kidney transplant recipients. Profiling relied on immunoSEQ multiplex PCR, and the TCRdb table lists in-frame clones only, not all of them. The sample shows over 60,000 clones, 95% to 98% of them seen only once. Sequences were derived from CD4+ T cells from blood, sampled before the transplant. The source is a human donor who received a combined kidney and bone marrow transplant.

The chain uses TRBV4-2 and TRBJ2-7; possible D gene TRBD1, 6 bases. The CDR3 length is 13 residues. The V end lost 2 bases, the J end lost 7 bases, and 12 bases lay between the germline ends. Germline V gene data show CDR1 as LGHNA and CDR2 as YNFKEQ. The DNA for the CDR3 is TGTGCCAGCAGCCAACTAACAGGGTTTGAGCAGTACTTC. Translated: CASSQLTGFEQYF.

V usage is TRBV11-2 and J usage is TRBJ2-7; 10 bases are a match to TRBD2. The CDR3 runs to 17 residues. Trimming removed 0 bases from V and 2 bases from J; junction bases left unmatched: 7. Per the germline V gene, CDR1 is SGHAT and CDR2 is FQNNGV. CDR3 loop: CASSLDLLAGATYEQYF. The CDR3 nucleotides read TGTGCCAGCAGCTTAGATTTGCTAGCGGGGGCAACCTACGAGCAGTACTTC. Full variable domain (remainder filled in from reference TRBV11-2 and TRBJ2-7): EAGVAQSPRYKIIEKRQSVAFWCNPISGHATLYWYQQILGQGPKLLIQFQNNGVVDDSQLPKDRFSAERLKGVDSTLKIQPAKLEDSAVYLCASSLDLLAGATYEQYFGPGTRLTVT.

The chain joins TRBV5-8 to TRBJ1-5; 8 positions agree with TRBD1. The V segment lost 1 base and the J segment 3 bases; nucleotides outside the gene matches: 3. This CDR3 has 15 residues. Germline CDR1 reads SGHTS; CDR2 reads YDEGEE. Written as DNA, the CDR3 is TGTGCCAGCAGCTTGTCAGGGGGCCTCAATCAGCCCCAGCATTTT. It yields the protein CASSLSGGLNQPQHF.

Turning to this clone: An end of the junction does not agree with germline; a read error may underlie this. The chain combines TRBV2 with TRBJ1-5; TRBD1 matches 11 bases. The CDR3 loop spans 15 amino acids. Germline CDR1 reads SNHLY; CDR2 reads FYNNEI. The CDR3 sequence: CASTEVGQGGQPQHF. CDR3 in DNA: TGTGCCAGCACTGAAGTGGGACAGGGGGGTCAGCCCCAGCATTTT.

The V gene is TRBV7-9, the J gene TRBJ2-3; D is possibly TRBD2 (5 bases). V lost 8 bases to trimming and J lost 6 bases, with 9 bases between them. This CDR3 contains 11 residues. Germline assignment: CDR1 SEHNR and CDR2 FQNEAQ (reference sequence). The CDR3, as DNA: TGTGCCAGCGGAACGGGGGATACGCAGTATTTT. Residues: CASGTGDTQYF.

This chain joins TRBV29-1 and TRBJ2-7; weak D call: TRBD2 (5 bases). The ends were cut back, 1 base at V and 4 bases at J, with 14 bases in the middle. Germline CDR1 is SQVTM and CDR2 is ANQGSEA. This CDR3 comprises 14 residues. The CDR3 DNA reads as TGCAGCGTTGAAGGGGTCGGGAAAGGGTACGAGCAGTACTTC. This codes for CSVEGVGKGYEQYF.

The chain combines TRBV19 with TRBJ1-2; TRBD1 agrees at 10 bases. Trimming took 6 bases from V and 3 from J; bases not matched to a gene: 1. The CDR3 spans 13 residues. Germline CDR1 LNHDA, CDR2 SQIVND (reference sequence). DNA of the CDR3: TGTGCCAGTAGGGGGACAGGGGACTATGGCTACACCTTC. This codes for CASRGTGDYGYTF.

Here the CDR3 reads CASPVQRDYNEQFF. Here the CDR3 DNA reads TGTGCCTCCCCGGTCCAGCGGGATTACAATGAGCAGTTCTTC. V usage is TRBV6-5 and J usage is TRBJ2-1, with TRBD2 identical over 7 bases. Germline assignment: CDR1 MNHEY and CDR2 SVGAGI. V was clipped by 11 bases and J by 4 bases; unmatched bases: 11. The CDR3 contains 14 residues.

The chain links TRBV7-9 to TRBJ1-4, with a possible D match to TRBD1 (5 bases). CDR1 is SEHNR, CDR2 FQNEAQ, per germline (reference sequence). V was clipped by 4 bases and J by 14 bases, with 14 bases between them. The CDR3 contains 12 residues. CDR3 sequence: CASSSPRQGLFF. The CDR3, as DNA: TGTGCCAGCAGCTCGCCGAGGCAGGGTCTGTTTTTT.

CDR3 protein: CASSWDNEKLFF. CDR3 in DNA: TGTGCCAGCAGCTGGGACAACGAAAAACTGTTTTTT. This chain connects TRBV7-9 to TRBJ1-4; D is perhaps TRBD1 (6 bases). Trimming took 4 bases from V and 8 from J, leaving 8 bases between them. The CDR3 has 12 residues. CDR1 SEHNR and CDR2 FQNEAQ come from the germline V gene (reference sequence). The full variable domain, its missing parts supplied by reference TRBV7-9 and TRBJ1-4, is DTGVSQNPRHKITKRGQNVTFRCDPISEHNRLYWYRQTLGQGPEFLTYFQNEAQLEKSRLLSDRFSAERPKGSFSTLEIQRTEQGDSAMYLCASSWDNEKLFFGSGTQLSVL.

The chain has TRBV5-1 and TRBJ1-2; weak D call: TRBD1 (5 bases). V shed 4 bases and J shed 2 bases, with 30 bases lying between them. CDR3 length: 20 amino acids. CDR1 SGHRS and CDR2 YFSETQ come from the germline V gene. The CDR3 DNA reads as TGCGCCAGCAGCCAGACGACCTCTGCTGTTGGATGGGGCAGCAACTATGGCTACACCTTC. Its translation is CASSQTTSAVGWGSNYGYTF.

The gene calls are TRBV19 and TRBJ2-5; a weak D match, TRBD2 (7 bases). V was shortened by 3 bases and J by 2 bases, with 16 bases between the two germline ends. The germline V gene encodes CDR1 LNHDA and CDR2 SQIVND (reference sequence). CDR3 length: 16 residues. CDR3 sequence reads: CASSIGAGALQETQYF. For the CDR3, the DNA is TGTGCCAGTAGTATCGGGGCGGGGGCCCTACAAGAGACCCAGTACTTC. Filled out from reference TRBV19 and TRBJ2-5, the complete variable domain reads DGGITQSPKYLFRKEGQNVTLSCEQNLNHDAMYWYRQDPGQGLRLIYYSQIVNDFQKGDIAEGYSVSREKKESFPLTVTSAQKNPTAFYLCASSIGAGALQETQYFGPGTRLLVL.

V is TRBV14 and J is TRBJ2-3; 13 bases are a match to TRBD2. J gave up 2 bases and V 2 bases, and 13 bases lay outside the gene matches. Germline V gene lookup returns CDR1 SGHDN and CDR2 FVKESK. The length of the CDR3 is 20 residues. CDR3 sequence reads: CASSQIRTSGGLNPTDTQYF. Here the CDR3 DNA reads TGTGCCAGCAGCCAAATCCGGACTAGCGGGGGACTAAACCCCACAGATACGCAGTATTTT.

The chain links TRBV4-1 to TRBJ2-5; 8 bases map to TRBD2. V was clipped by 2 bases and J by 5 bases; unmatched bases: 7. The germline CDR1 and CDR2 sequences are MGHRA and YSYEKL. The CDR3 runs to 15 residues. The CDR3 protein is CASSQRLREVETQYF. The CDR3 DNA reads TGCGCCAGCAGCCAAAGATTGCGGGAGGTCGAGACCCAGTACTTC.